This entry describes one T cell receptor (beta chain). This sample stems from a study of blood T cell repertoires in COVID-19. This CDR3 comprises 15 residues. The germline CDR1 and CDR2 sequences are SGHRS and YFSETQ. The J segment lost 3 bases and the V segment lost 3 bases, leaving 5 bases of the junction unmatched. Profiled with immunoSEQ multiplex PCR; TCRdb holds only in-frame clones, not every one. Of a few hundred thousand clones in the sample, over 80% were seen once. The sequencing input was peripheral blood. The chain joins TRBV5-1 to TRBJ2-2; the match to TRBD2 covers 7 bases. The TCR originated in a man in his thirties or forties who had recovered from COVID-19. The CDR3 DNA follows: TGCGCCAGCAGCTCCAGCGGGGCGGACACCGGGGAGCTGTTTTTT. As protein: CASSSSGADTGELFF.